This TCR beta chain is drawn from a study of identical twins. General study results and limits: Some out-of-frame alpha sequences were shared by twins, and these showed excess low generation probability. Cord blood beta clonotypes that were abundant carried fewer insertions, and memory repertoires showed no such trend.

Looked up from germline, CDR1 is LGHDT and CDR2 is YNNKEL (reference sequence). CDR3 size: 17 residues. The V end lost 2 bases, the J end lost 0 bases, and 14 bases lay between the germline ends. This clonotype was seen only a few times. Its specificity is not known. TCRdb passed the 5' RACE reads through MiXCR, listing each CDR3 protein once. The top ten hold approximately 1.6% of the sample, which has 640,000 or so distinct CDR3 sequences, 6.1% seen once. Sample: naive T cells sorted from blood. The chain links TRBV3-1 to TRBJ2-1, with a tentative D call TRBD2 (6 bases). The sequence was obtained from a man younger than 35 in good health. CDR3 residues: CASSQILRGSSYNEQFF. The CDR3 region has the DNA TGTGCCAGCAGCCAAATTTTACGGGGGAGCTCCTACAATGAGCAGTTCTTC.